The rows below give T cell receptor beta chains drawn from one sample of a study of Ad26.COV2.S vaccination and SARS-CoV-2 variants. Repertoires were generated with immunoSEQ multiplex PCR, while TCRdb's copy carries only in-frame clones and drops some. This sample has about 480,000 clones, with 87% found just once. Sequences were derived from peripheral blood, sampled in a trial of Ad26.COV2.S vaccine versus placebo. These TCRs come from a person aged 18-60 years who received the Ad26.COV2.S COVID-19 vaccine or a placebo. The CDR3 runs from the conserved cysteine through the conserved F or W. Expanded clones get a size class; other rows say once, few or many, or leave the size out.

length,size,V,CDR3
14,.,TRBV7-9,CASSFLDLTDTQYF
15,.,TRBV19,CASSWAGVMDNEQFF
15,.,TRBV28,CASSPGSTGGQPQHF
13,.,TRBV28,CASSLSPQREQYF
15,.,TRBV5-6,CASSYVEGLDYGYTF
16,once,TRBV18,CASSPKTSGTYNEQFF
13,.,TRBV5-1,CASSLEPDTEAFF
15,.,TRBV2,CASGFGFEGSNEQFF
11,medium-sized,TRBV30,CAWSVIDTQYF
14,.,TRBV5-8,CASSLEGFTYEQYF
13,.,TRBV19,CASSIFPGYEQYF
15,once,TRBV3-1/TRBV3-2,CASSQVPGAGNTIYF
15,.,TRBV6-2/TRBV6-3,CASSYERGLYNEQFF
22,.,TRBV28,CASSLGPRAGTSGRATAETQYF
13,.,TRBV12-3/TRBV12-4,CASSSTAGNTIYF
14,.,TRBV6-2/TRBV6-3,CASSYSNAFTEAFF
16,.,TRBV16,CASSQVTSGTKETQYF
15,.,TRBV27,CASSLLGSRNTEAFF
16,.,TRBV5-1,CASSLRAPRSYNEQFF
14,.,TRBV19,CASSITRADYGYTF
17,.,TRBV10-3,CAISLEPGPRSHNEQFF
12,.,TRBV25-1,CASSDRRDTQYF
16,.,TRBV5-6,CASSLQDRPNTGELFF
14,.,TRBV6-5,CASKGTPRGETQYF
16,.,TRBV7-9,CASSPGLVFGPDTQYF
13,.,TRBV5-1,CASSLILGNEQFF
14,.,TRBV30,CAWTPRGSVETQYF
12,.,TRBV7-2,CASSLVNEKLFF
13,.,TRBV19,CASSADYNSPLHF
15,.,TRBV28,CASTPHGSANEKLFF
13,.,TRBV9,CASSGSDDTEAFF
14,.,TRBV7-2,CASRRGVKADTQYF
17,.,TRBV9,CASSVELWGDLNTEAFF
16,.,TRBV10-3,CAIRRTTSGGLYEQYF
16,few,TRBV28,CASSLGGIAGNQPQHF
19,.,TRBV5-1,CASRPGTSGVRTLYNEQFF
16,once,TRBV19,CASSIPGRGNTGELFF
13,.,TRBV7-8,CASSPGQPVEQFF
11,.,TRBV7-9,CASSTSNEQFF
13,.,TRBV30,CAWRDSLNTEAFF
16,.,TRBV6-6,CASSSRDRGRSDTQYF
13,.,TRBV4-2,CASSQDPDSGYTF
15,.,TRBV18,CASSPKTVSYNEQFF
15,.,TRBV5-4,CASSLDRTGYYEQYF
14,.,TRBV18,CASSPPPPNYGYTF
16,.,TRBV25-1,CASRGPGGKNTGELFF
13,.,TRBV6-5,CASTAGGRVGAFF
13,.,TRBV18,CASSRTGGGEQFF
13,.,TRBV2,CASTSGGGTEAFF
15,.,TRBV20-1,CSASLAANSNQPQHF
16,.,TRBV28,CASSPVGLWSEEEAFF
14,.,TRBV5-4,CASSPEVRFNEQFF
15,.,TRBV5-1,CASSLAGQGDGAQYF
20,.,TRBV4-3,CASSHGGGLAGGIGTGELFF